This T cell receptor beta chain was found in a study of control samples from healthy donors and cancer patients. The method was immunoSEQ multiplex PCR; TCRdb's version includes in-frame clones alone and lacks a portion of them. The sample holds about 20,000 clones, around 83% seen once. With 4 bases removed from V and 8 bases from J, the gap between germline ends came to 17 bases. There are 15 residues in the CDR3. The germline V gene has CDR1 LGHNA and CDR2 YNFKEQ. Input material: PBMCs. The chain has TRBV4-2 and TRBJ1-4; a weak D match, TRBD1 (6 bases). The clonotype comes from a woman between 70 and 85 years old with colorectal cancer. The CDR3 protein is CASSPRETGGEKLFF. CDR3 nucleotides: TGTGCCAGCAGCCCAAGGGAGACAGGCGGAGAAAAACTGTTTTTT.